The sequence of this TCR beta chain was determined in a study of beta chain features in type 1 diabetes. Since all of the isolated RNA was reverse transcribed, expressed TCRB transcripts were what got sequenced. The method was immunoSEQ multiplex PCR; TCRdb's version includes in-frame clones alone and lacks a portion of them. The sample yields approximately 250,000 clones, over 12% seen once. The CDR3 runs to 15 residues. The J segment lost 0 bases and the V segment lost 5 bases, leaving 5 bases of the junction unmatched. Germline values: CDR1 MNHNS, CDR2 SASEGT. Sequences were obtained from naive CD4+ T cells from blood. This clonotype was obtained from a woman aged 40 to 49 in good health. V and J are TRBV6-1 and TRBJ2-5, with 8 bases that match TRBD1. The CDR3: CASSRTGTYQETQYF. The CDR3 coding sequence is TGTGCCAGCAGTCGGACAGGGACGTACCAAGAGACCCAGTACTTC.